This is a list of T cell receptor beta chains from one sample in a study of beta chain features in type 1 diabetes. TCRdb keeps only in-frame clones here, not all; method: immunoSEQ multiplex PCR. The sample has 810,000 or so clones, 17% seen once. Sequenced material: naive CD4+ T cells from blood. The origin of the receptors is a young woman in good health. CDR3s include the opening cysteine and the closing phenylalanine or tryptophan. The D gene is left open where the match is weak.

cdr3_aa d_call v_call
CASSPHGDYRSYEQYF TRBD2 TRBV11-1
CASSQNPGQGAETQYF TRBD1 TRBV4-3
CSASIAGGPYF TRBD2 TRBV20-1
CASSLPDSNQPQHF . TRBV19
CASSVRDSLGTQYF . TRBV9
CASSSGLAGAFDEQYF TRBD2 TRBV7-2
CASRGQNNQPQHF TRBD1 TRBV28
CASSFGTGGQETQYF TRBD1 TRBV7-3
CASSRGRGREDTQYF . TRBV16
CASSPTMSSYNEQFF . TRBV18
CASSRGTYQETQYF . TRBV6-6
CASSRTGMNTEAFF . TRBV6-5
CASSPATGISNQPQHF . TRBV4-1
CASSSSLGYTF . TRBV7-3
CASAESGTMEFF TRBD2 TRBV27
CASTPSGRSGANVLTF . TRBV7-2
CASSLSPGPKTQYF . TRBV7-8
CASSRVVGLEAFF . TRBV27
CASSTGQGGYGYTF TRBD1 TRBV5-1
CASSLVTGAGTDTQYF TRBD1 TRBV5-4
CASSQKPWAGNNEQFF . TRBV9
CASSATGMSNEKLFF . TRBV19
CASTPLALFYNEQFF TRBD2 TRBV28
CASSPKNSYEQYF . TRBV27
CASSDSGKADTQYF . TRBV10-1